Shown below are 30 T cell receptor beta chains from a single sample sequenced in a study of T cell responses to AZD1222 COVID-19 vaccine. This table comes from immunoSEQ multiplex PCR, and its TCRdb copy is limited to in-frame clones, with some not included. The sample consists of roughly 100,000 clones, 91% of them appearing once. The sample here was peripheral blood, taken on day 0 of AZD1222 vaccination. The receptors come from an adult in good health.

The genes are TRBV5-6 and TRBJ1-1; TRBD1 agrees at 11 bases. The CDR3 is made up of 13 amino acids. V was clipped by 4 bases and J by 9 bases; unmatched bases: 5. Germline CDR1 reads SGHDT; CDR2 reads YYEEEE. The CDR3: CASSTGQGAKAFF. DNA of the CDR3: TGTGCCAGCAGCACCGGACAGGGGGCTAAAGCTTTCTTT.

DNA of the CDR3: TGCGCCAGCAGCTTGGATGGGGGGGTCCCCTACAATGAGCAGTTCTTC. Its translation is CASSLDGGVPYNEQFF. The chain recombines TRBV5-1 with TRBJ2-1; 7 nucleotides agree with TRBD2. CDR1 is SGHRS and CDR2 is YFSETQ in the germline V gene. After removal of 0 bases from V and 2 bases from J, the junction contained 5 bases not matched to a gene. The CDR3 length is 16 residues.

The chain joins TRBV5-8 to TRBJ2-5; weak D call: TRBD1 (6 bases). The V end was cut by 5 bases, the J end by 0 bases, with 11 bases between. Looked up from germline, CDR1 is SGHTS and CDR2 is YDEGEE. The CDR3 totals 14 residues. CDR3 nucleotide sequence: TGTGCCAGCAGATCGGGACACAACCAAGAGACCCAGTACTTC. Amino acids: CASRSGHNQETQYF.

CDR3 region: CAVGGGPWRFAHEQYF. The CDR3 DNA follows: TGTGCCGTGGGTGGCGGTCCCTGGAGATTTGCCCACGAGCAGTACTTC. This rearrangement joins TRBV3-1 (or the pseudogene TRBV3-2) to TRBJ2-7; D is uncertain. The germline gives CDR1 LGHDT, CDR2 YNNKEL (reference sequence). This CDR3 is built from 16 residues. The V end was cut by 11 bases, the J end by 5 bases, with 28 bases between.

The CDR3 sequence is CASSQGEGKSYEQYF. The CDR3 bases are TGCGCCAGCAGCCAAGGGGAGGGGAAATCCTACGAGCAGTACTTC. The chain joins TRBV4-3 to TRBJ2-7; TRBD2 matches at 7 bases. This CDR3 is 15 amino acids long. With V trimmed by 1 base and J by 1 base, 4 bases remained unmatched. Germline V lookup: CDR1 LGHNA, CDR2 YSLEER.

The chain has TRBV5-4 and TRBJ2-2; D is uncertain. CDR3 length equals 14 residues. In germline, CDR1 is SGHNT, CDR2 YYREEE (reference sequence). Trimming cost V 0 bases and J 1 base, with 4 bases left between them. The chain's CDR3 is CASSLAGNTGELFF. CDR3 coding DNA: TGTGCCAGCAGCTTGGCCGGGAACACCGGGGAGCTGTTTTTT.

The genes are TRBV3-1 (or the pseudogene TRBV3-2) and TRBJ2-5; the D gene is possibly TRBD1 (6 bases). Germline loops: CDR1 LGHDT, CDR2 YNNKEL (reference sequence). CDR3 length: 14 amino acids. Trimming left V 6 bases short and J 0 bases short, with 11 bases between. CDR3 sequence reads: CASSQDSYQETQYF. The CDR3 region has the DNA TGTGCCAGCAGTCAGGACAGCTACCAAGAGACCCAGTACTTC.

This rearrangement joins TRBV6-2 or TRBV6-3 to TRBJ2-7; tentative D call: TRBD2 (5 bases). Trimming removed 2 bases at V and 0 bases at J, with 17 bases between. The V gene's germline CDR1 is MNHEY and CDR2 SVGEGT. This CDR3 region has 17 residues. The CDR3 here is CASSYRFRTVSSYEQYF. The CDR3, as DNA: TGTGCCAGCAGTTACCGGTTCCGGACTGTGAGCTCCTACGAGCAGTACTTC.

The chain carries TRBV6-2 or TRBV6-3 and TRBJ2-2; TRBD1 or TRBD2 may be the D gene (5 bases each). Germline V gene data show CDR1 as MNHEY and CDR2 as SVGEGT. CDR3 size: 15 residues. Trimming took 6 bases from V and 4 from J, leaving 15 bases between them. CDR3 in amino acids: CASSRGPHRTGELFF. In DNA, the CDR3 is TGTGCCAGCAGCCGGGGACCCCACCGCACCGGGGAGCTGTTTTTT.

The V and J genes are TRBV7-9 and TRBJ2-2; D is undetermined. The CDR3 is 11 residues long. The V gene lost 5 bases and the J gene lost 2 bases, with 0 bases spanning the gap. CDR1 and CDR2 (germline): SEHNR, FQNEAQ (reference sequence). DNA for the CDR3: TGTGCCAGCAGCAACACCGGGGAGCTGTTTTTT. Its translation: CASSNTGELFF.

V usage is TRBV18 and J usage is TRBJ1-1; the match to TRBD1 covers 8 bases. This CDR3 spans 16 amino acids. Germline V gives CDR1 KGHSH, CDR2 LQKENI. V lost 3 bases and J lost 7; bases outside the gene matches: 13. The chain's CDR3 is CASSPRQGLPLGEAFF. CDR3 nucleotides: TGTGCCAGCTCACCTCGACAGGGGCTCCCACTAGGTGAAGCTTTCTTT.

The V gene is TRBV19, the J gene TRBJ1-1; possible D gene TRBD1, 6 bases. The V end was cut by 3 bases, the J end by 5 bases, with 13 bases between. The CDR3 length is 14 residues. Germline CDR1 and CDR2: LNHDA and SQIVND (reference sequence). This CDR3 reads CASSMGAVGTEAFF. In DNA form, the CDR3 reads TGTGCCAGTAGTATGGGGGCTGTCGGGACTGAAGCTTTCTTT.

This sequence joins TRBV29-1 and TRBJ1-5; D may be TRBD1 (5 bases). The V end lost 1 base, the J end lost 7 bases, and 11 bases lay between the germline ends. The CDR3 runs 13 residues. The germline V gene encodes CDR1 SQVTM and CDR2 ANQGSEA. The CDR3 is CSVEGQPGQPQHF. CDR3 coding DNA: TGCAGCGTTGAAGGACAGCCCGGCCAGCCCCAGCATTTT.

This chain uses TRBV2 with TRBJ2-5; 9 bases map to TRBD2. V lost 6 bases, J lost 4 bases, and 3 bases stayed unmatched. The germline V gene has CDR1 SNHLY and CDR2 FYNNEI. The CDR3 has 13 residues. The chain's CDR3 is CASRQLAGETQYF. The CDR3 nucleotides read TGTGCCAGCAGGCAACTAGCGGGAGAGACCCAGTACTTC.

This chain uses TRBV27 with TRBJ2-7; the match to TRBD1 covers 8 bases. The CDR3 runs to 13 residues. CDR1 is MNHEY, CDR2 SMNVEV, per germline (reference sequence). The V gene end was trimmed by 2 bases and the J gene end by 6 bases; junction bases not matched to a gene: 3. The CDR3 spells CASSLRTGGEQYF. The CDR3 region has the DNA TGTGCCAGCAGTTTACGAACAGGGGGCGAGCAGTACTTC.

CDR3 in amino acids: CASTILGTSGYTF. The CDR3 nucleotides read TGTGCCAGCACCATCCTCGGGACATCAGGCTACACCTTC. The chain couples TRBV12-3 or TRBV12-4 to TRBJ1-2; D perhaps matches TRBD1 (6 bases). Deletions cut 7 bases from V and 8 bases from J, with 17 bases between. CDR3 length: 13 amino acids.

The J gene is TRBJ2-1, the V gene TRBV7-2, with a possible D match to TRBD1 (6 bases). V lost 4 bases to trimming and J lost 5 bases, with 15 bases between them. This CDR3 is 15 amino acids long. CDR1 and CDR2 from the germline V gene are SGHTA and FQGNSA. The CDR3 is CASSSDRRVNNEQFF. The CDR3 region has the DNA TGTGCCAGCAGCTCCGACAGGCGTGTGAACAATGAGCAGTTCTTC.

The chain combines TRBV28 with TRBJ1-3, with a weak D call TRBD1 (6 bases). The CDR3 loop spans 13 amino acids. The germline CDR1 and CDR2 sequences are MDHEN and SYDVKM. Trimming left V 2 bases short and J 8 bases short, with 10 bases between. The CDR3 nucleotides are TGTGCCAGCAGTTTACAGGGGAGGGACACCATATATTTT. Amino acid sequence: CASSLQGRDTIYF. Full variable domain (missing parts from reference TRBV28 and TRBJ1-3): DVKVTQSSRYLVKRTGEKVFLECVQDMDHENMFWYRQDPGLGLRLIYFSYDVKMKEKGDIPEGYSVSREKKERFSLILESASTNQTSMYLCASSLQGRDTIYFGEGSWLTVV.

The chain combines TRBV7-2 with TRBJ2-7; 9 positions match TRBD2. The CDR3 runs 17 residues. The germline gives CDR1 SGHTA, CDR2 FQGNSA. After removal of 4 bases from V and 2 bases from J, the junction contained 12 bases not matched to a gene. CDR3 in amino acids: CASSSRLAVYSTYEQYF. The CDR3 coding sequence is TGTGCCAGCAGCTCAAGACTAGCGGTCTATTCAACCTACGAGCAGTACTTC. The variable domain in full, with the rest retrieved from reference TRBV7-2 and TRBJ2-7, is GAGVSQSPSNKVTEKGKDVELRCDPISGHTALYWYRQSLGQGLEFLIYFQGNSAPDKSGLPSDRFSAERTGGSVSTLTIQRTQQEDSAVYLCASSSRLAVYSTYEQYFGPGTRLTVT.

J is TRBJ2-1 and V is TRBV27, with D perhaps matching TRBD1 (6 bases). CDR3 size: 13 residues. V lost 2 bases to trimming and J lost 4 bases, with 6 bases between them. From germline, CDR1 is MNHEY and CDR2 SMNVEV (reference sequence). CDR3 protein: CASSLGQYNEQFF. DNA of the CDR3: TGTGCCAGCAGTTTAGGACAGTACAATGAGCAGTTCTTC.

The V gene is TRBV27, the J gene TRBJ2-7; no clear D. Germline CDR1 and CDR2: MNHEY and SMNVEV (reference sequence). V lost 5 bases and J 7 bases, leaving 9 bases between the germline ends. The CDR3 totals 11 residues. In DNA, the CDR3 is TGTGCCAGCAGTACGGGTCTAGAGCAGTACTTC. Translating it yields CASSTGLEQYF.

The chain carries TRBV9 and TRBJ2-7, with TRBD2 matching 8 bases. The germline CDR1 and CDR2 sequences are SGDLS and YYNGEE. V shed 0 bases and J 5 bases; nucleotides not matched to a gene: 4. The CDR3 consists of 14 residues. The CDR3 loop reads CASSVEAGDHEQYF. DNA for the CDR3: TGTGCCAGCAGCGTAGAAGCGGGAGACCACGAGCAGTACTTC. The complete variable domain, with remaining parts taken from reference TRBV9 and TRBJ2-7, reads DSGVTQTPKHLITATGQRVTLRCSPRSGDLSVYWYQQSLDQGLQFLIQYYNGEERAKGNILERFSAQQFPDLHSELNLSSLELGDSALYFCASSVEAGDHEQYFGPGTRLTVT.

The chain recombines TRBV7-9 with TRBJ2-2; D possibly corresponds to TRBD2 (5 bases). V shed 5 bases and J shed 4 bases, with 11 bases lying between them. Per germline, CDR1 SEHNR and CDR2 FQNEAQ (reference sequence). The CDR3 runs 14 residues. Here the CDR3 reads CASSPWTRTGELFF. In DNA form, the CDR3 reads TGTGCCAGCAGCCCCTGGACTCGCACCGGGGAGCTGTTTTTT.

The chain links TRBV2 to TRBJ2-2; no clear D. CDR3 length equals 14 residues. Trimming shortened V by 0 bases and J by 4 bases, and 6 bases separated the two germline ends. Germline V lookup: CDR1 SNHLY, CDR2 FYNNEI. Written as DNA, the CDR3 is TGTGCCAGCAGTGAAGCGCTTTCCACCGGGGAGCTGTTTTTT. Translated: CASSEALSTGELFF.

J is TRBJ2-7 and V is TRBV7-2, with 7 bases that match TRBD2. The germline gives CDR1 SGHTA, CDR2 FQGNSA. V lost 1 base and J lost 6; bases outside the gene matches: 15. The CDR3 has 17 residues. DNA for the CDR3: TGTGCCAGCAGCTTAGGAAGAAGCGGGACCCTTTCGGGCGAGCAGTACTTC. It translates to CASSLGRSGTLSGEQYF. Combining the CDR3 with reference TRBV7-2 and TRBJ2-7 gives the whole variable domain GAGVSQSPSNKVTEKGKDVELRCDPISGHTALYWYRQSLGQGLEFLIYFQGNSAPDKSGLPSDRFSAERTGGSVSTLTIQRTQQEDSAVYLCASSLGRSGTLSGEQYFGPGTRLTVT.

The chain has TRBV9 and TRBJ1-2; perhaps TRBD1 as D (5 bases). Trimming pared 4 bases from V and 5 bases from J, leaving 9 bases between. The CDR3 is made up of 12 amino acids. Germline loops: CDR1 SGDLS, CDR2 YYNGEE. The CDR3 loop is CASSSGRYGYTF. The CDR3 DNA reads as TGTGCCAGCAGCTCAGGGAGGTATGGCTACACCTTC. Complete variable domain (other parts from reference TRBV9 and TRBJ1-2): DSGVTQTPKHLITATGQRVTLRCSPRSGDLSVYWYQQSLDQGLQFLIQYYNGEERAKGNILERFSAQQFPDLHSELNLSSLELGDSALYFCASSSGRYGYTFGSGTRLTVV.

V and J are TRBV2 and TRBJ1-1, with D hard to call. Germline values: CDR1 SNHLY, CDR2 FYNNEI. The CDR3 loop spans 14 amino acids. Trimming cost V 3 bases and J 11 bases, with 19 bases left between them. The CDR3 DNA reads TGTGCCAGCAGTGAGGCACCGGGGTCACTTCCCGCTTTCTTT. It codes for CASSEAPGSLPAFF.

The chain recombines TRBV29-1 with TRBJ2-1, with 10 nucleotides matching TRBD2. Germline assignment: CDR1 SQVTM and CDR2 ANQGSEA. This CDR3 contains 13 residues. The V and J ends lost 2 bases and 7 bases, in that order; junction bases with no gene match: 2. DNA of the CDR3: TGCAGCGTTGAACTAGCGGGAGAAAATGAGCAGTTCTTC. It translates to CSVELAGENEQFF.

This clone was counted a single time. The chain combines TRBV3-1 (or the pseudogene TRBV3-2) with TRBJ2-7; D perhaps matches TRBD2 (6 bases). V was trimmed by 4 bases and J by 8 bases, leaving 18 bases between them. CDR3 size: 14 residues. Germline assignment: CDR1 LGHDT and CDR2 YNNKEL (reference sequence). The CDR3 here is CASSLREISSQQYF. CDR3 coding DNA: TGTGCCAGCAGCCTACGGGAGATTTCTTCCCAGCAGTACTTC.

The rearrangement links TRBV9 to TRBJ2-2, with 7 positions matching TRBD1. With V trimmed by 4 bases and J by 5 bases, 5 bases remained unmatched. CDR1 is SGDLS and CDR2 is YYNGEE in the germline V gene. This CDR3 is built from 14 residues. CDR3 protein: CASSPRQGTGELFF. DNA for the CDR3: TGTGCCAGCAGCCCACGACAGGGTACCGGGGAGCTGTTTTTT. Full variable domain (outside the CDR3, taken from reference TRBV9 and TRBJ2-2): DSGVTQTPKHLITATGQRVTLRCSPRSGDLSVYWYQQSLDQGLQFLIQYYNGEERAKGNILERFSAQQFPDLHSELNLSSLELGDSALYFCASSPRQGTGELFFGEGSRLTVL.